This T cell receptor (beta chain) was sequenced for a study of human T cells and chemical hapten exposure. This clonotype occurred a few times. Trimming stripped 3 bases from V and 2 bases from J, with 11 bases between. This CDR3 has 14 residues. Germline V gene data show CDR1 as SEHNR and CDR2 as FQNEAQ (reference sequence). One entry per CDR3 protein results from TCRdb running MiXCR on the RACE reads. The sample includes 360,000 or so distinct CDR3 sequences, about 6% of them seen just once. Described time point: patch test 2, 6 weeks after DPC sensitization. Treatment meaning: therapeutic diphenylcyclopropenone sensitization with weekly scalp DPC. Patch tests were applied only after blood draws. Every donor had alopecia and was 18 to 70 years old; all were suitable for DPC.

V and J are TRBV7-9 and TRBJ2-7, with D perhaps matching TRBD1 (6 bases). Sequencing was performed on whole blood, taken in connection with sensitization to the hapten diphenylcyclopropenone (DPC). The sequence derives from a woman aged 18-30 years with alopecia areata. Some clones in this sample may be carry-over from other donors' samples. For the CDR3, the DNA is TGTGCCAGCAGCTTCCCGACAGGCCCCTACGAGCAGTACTTC. Translation: CASSFPTGPYEQYF.